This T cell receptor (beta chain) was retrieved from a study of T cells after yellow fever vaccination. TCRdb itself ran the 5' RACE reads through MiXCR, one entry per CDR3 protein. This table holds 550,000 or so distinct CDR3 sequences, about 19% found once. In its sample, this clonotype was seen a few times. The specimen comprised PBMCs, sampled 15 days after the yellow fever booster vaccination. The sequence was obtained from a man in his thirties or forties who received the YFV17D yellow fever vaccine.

The CDR3 loop reads CASSLSGGATLNEQFF. In DNA, the CDR3 is TGTGCCAGCAGCTTATCCGGGGGGGCGACCTTAAATGAGCAGTTCTTC. The chain couples TRBV7-3 to TRBJ2-1; 8 bases agree with TRBD2. The V segment lost 2 bases and the J segment 7 bases; nucleotides outside the gene matches: 10. This CDR3 has 16 residues. Germline V CDR1 and CDR2: SGHTA, FQGTGA.